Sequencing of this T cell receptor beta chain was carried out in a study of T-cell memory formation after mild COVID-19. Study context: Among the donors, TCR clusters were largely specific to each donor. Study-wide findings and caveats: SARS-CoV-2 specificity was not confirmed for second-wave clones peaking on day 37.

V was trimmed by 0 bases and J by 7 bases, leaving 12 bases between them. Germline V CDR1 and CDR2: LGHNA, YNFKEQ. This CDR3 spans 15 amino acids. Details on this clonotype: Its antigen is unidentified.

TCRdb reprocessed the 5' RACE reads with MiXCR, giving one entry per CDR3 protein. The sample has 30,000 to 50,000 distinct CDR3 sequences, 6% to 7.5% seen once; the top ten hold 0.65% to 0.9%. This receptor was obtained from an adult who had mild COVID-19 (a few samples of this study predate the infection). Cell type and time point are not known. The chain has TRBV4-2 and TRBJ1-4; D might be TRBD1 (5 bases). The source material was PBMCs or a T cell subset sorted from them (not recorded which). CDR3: CASSQDAGLSEKLFF. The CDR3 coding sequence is TGTGCCAGCAGCCAAGATGCAGGGCTGAGTGAAAAACTGTTTTTT.